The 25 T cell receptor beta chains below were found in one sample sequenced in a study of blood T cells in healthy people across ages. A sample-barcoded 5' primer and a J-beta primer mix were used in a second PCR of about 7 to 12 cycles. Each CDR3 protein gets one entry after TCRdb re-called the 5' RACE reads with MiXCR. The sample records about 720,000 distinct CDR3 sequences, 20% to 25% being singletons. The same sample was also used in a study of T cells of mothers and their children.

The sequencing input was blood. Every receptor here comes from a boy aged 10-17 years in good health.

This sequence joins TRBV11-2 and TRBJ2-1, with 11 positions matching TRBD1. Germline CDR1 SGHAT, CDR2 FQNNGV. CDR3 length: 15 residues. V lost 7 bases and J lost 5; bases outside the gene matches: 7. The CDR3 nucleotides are TGTGCCAGCACAGCCGGGACAGGGGGAAACAATGAGCAGTTCTTC. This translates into CASTAGTGGNNEQFF. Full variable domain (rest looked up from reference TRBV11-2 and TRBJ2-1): EAGVAQSPRYKIIEKRQSVAFWCNPISGHATLYWYQQILGQGPKLLIQFQNNGVVDDSQLPKDRFSAERLKGVDSTLKIQPAKLEDSAVYLCASTAGTGGNNEQFFGPGTRLTVL.

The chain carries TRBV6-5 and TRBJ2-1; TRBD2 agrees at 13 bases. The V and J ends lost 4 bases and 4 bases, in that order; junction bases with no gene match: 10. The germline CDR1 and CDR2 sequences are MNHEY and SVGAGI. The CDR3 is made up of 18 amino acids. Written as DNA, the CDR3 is TGTGCCAGCAGTTCCCATACTGCGACTAGCGGGGGGTACAATGAGCAGTTCTTC. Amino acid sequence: CASSSHTATSGGYNEQFF.

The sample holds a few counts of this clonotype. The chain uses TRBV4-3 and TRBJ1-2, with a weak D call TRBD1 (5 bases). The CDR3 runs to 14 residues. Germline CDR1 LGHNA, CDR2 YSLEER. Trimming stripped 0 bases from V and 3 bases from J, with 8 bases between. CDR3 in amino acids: CASSQDGGYYGYTF. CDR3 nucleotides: TGCGCCAGCAGCCAAGATGGGGGGTACTATGGCTACACCTTC.

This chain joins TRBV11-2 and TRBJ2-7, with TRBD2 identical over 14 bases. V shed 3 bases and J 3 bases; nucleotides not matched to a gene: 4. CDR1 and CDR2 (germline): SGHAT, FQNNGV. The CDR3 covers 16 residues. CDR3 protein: CASSLGTSGRFYEQYF. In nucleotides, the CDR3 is TGTGCCAGCAGCTTGGGGACTAGCGGGAGATTCTACGAGCAGTACTTC.

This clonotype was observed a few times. CDR3 sequence: CSAPTDNTEAFF. DNA of the CDR3: TGCAGTGCGCCGACAGATAACACTGAAGCTTTCTTT. The gene calls are TRBV20-1 and TRBJ1-1; tentatively, D is TRBD1 (5 bases). Germline assignment: CDR1 DFQATT and CDR2 SNEGSKA (reference sequence). V gave up 6 bases and J gave up 2 bases, with 10 bases separating them. The CDR3 is 12 amino acids.

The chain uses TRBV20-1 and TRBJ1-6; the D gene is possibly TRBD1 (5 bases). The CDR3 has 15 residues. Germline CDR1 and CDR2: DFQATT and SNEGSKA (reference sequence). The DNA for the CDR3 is TGCAGCCACTCGGGGGGACCTAATACTAATTCACCCCTCCACTTT. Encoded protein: CSHSGGPNTNSPLHF.

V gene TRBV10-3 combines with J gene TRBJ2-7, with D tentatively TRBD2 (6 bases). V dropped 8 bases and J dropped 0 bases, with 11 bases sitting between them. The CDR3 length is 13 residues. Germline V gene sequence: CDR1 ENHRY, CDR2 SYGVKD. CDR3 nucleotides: TGTGCCATCCGGGGCGGGAACTCCTACGAGCAGTACTTC. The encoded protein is CAIRGGNSYEQYF.

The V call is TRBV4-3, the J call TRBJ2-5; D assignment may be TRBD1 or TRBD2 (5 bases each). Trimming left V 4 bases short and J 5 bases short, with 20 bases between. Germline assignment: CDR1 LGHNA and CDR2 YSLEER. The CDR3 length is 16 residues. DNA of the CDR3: TGCGCCAGCAGCCCAGGAGGAACAGGCCCGGAGGAGACCCAGTACTTC. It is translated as CASSPGGTGPEETQYF.

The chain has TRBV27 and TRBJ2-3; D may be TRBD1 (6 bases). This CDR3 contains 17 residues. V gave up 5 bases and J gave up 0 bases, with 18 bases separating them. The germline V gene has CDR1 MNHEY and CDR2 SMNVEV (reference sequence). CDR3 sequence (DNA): TGTGCCAGCAGTCTCTTCTCAGGGGCCGGTAGCACAGATACGCAGTATTTT. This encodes CASSLFSGAGSTDTQYF.

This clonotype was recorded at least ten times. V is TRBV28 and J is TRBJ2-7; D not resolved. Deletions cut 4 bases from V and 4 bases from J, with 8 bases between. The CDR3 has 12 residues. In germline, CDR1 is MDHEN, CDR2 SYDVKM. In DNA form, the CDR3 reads TGTGCCAGCAGTTCATCAGTGTACGAGCAGTACTTC. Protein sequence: CASSSSVYEQYF.

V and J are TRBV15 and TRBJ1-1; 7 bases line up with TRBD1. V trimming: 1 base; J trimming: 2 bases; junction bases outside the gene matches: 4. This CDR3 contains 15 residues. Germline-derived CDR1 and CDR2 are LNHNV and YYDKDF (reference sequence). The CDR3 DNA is TGTGCCACCAGCAGAGGACGGACAGGTAACACTGAAGCTTTCTTT. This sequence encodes CATSRGRTGNTEAFF.

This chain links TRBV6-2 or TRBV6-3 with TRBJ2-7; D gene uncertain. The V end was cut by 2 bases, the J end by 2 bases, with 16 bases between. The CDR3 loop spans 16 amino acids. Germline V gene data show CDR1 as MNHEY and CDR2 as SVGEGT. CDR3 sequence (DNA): TGTGCCAGCAGTTACCGATTTGTGTGGAAAACCTACGAGCAGTACTTC. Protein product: CASSYRFVWKTYEQYF.

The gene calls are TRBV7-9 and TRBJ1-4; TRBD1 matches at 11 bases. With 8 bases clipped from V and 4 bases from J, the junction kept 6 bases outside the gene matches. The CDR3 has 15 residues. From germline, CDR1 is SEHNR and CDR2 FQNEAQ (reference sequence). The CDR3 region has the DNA TGTGCCAGCGGCCGGGACAGGGGGGTTAATGAAAAACTGTTTTTT. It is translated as CASGRDRGVNEKLFF.

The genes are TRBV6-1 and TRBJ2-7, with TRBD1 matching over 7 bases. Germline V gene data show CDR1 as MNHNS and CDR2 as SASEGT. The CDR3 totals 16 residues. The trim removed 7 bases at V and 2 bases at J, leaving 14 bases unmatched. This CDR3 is CASMDSDRDSPYEQYF. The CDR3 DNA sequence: TGTGCCAGCATGGATTCGGACCGGGACAGCCCCTACGAGCAGTACTTC.

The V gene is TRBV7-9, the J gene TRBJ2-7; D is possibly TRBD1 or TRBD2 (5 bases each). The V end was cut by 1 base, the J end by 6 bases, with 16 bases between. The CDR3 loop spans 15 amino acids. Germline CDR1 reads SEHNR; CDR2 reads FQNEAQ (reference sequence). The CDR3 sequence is CASSLVRGAVVEQYF. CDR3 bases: TGTGCCAGCAGCTTAGTCAGAGGGGCCGTGGTCGAGCAGTACTTC.

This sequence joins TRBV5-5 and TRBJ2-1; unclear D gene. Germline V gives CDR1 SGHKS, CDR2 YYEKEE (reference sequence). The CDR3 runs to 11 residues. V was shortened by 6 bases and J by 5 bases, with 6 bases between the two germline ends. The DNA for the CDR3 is TGTGCCAGCATCTCTAACAATGAGCAGTTCTTC. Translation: CASISNNEQFF.

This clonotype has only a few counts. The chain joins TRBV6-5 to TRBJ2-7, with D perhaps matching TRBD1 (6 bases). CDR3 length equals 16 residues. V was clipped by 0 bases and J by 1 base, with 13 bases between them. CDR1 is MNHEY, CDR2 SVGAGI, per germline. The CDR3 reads CASSYSMGTPSYEQYF. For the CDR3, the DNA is TGTGCCAGCAGTTACTCGATGGGGACACCATCCTACGAGCAGTACTTC.

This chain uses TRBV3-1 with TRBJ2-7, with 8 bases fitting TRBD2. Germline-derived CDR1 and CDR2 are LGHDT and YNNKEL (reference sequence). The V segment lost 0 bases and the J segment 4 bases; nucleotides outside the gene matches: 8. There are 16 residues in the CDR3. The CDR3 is CASSQDLAAGVYEQYF. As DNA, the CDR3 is TGTGCCAGCAGCCAAGATCTGGCAGCGGGAGTATACGAGCAGTACTTC.

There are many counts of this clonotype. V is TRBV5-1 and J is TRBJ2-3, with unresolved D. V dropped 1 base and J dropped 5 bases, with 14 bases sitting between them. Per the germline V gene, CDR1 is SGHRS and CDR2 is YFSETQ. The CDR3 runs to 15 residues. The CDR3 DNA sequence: TGCGCCAGCAGCTTGTACGGTAACAAGGGAGATACGCAGTATTTT. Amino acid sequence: CASSLYGNKGDTQYF.

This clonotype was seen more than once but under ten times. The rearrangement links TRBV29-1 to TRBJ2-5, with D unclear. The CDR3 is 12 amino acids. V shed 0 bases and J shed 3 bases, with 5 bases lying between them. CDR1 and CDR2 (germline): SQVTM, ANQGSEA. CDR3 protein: CSVEDLEETQYF. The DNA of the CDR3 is TGCAGCGTTGAAGATCTGGAAGAGACCCAGTACTTC.

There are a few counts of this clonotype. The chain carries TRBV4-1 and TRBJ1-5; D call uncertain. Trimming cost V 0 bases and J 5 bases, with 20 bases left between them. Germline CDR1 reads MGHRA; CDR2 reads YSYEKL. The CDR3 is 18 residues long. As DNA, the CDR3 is TGCGCCAGCAGCCAAGACCTGAACAGAGCCCCTTTGTATCAGCCCCAGCATTTT. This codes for CASSQDLNRAPLYQPQHF.

The CDR3 is CASSLGTGAETQYF. In DNA, the CDR3 is TGCGCCAGCAGCTTGGGGACAGGGGCAGAGACCCAGTACTTC. J is TRBJ2-5 and V is TRBV5-1; the match to TRBD1 covers 9 bases. With V trimmed by 0 bases and J by 4 bases, 1 base remained unmatched. Germline V CDR1 and CDR2: SGHRS, YFSETQ. The CDR3 totals 14 residues.

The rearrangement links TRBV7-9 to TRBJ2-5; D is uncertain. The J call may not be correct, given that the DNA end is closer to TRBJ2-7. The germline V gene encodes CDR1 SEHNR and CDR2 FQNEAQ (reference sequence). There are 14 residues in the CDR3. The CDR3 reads CASSGKGSQYEQYF. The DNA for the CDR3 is TGTGCCAGCAGCGGTAAGGGTTCTCAGTACGAGCAGTACTTC.

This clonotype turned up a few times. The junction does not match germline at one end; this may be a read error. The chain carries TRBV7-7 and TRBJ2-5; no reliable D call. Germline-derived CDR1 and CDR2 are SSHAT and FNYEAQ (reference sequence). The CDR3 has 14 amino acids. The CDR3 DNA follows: TGTGCTAGCAGTCTCTCGGGTCCGAGGGAGACCCAGTACTTC. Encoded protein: CASSLSGPRETQYF.

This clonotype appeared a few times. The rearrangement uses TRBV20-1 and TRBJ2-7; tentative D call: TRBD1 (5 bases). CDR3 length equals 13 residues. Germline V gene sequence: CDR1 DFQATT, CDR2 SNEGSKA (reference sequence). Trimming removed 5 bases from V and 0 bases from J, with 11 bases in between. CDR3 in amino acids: CSALDTVSYEQYF. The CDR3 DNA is TGCAGTGCTCTGGACACAGTCTCCTACGAGCAGTACTTC.